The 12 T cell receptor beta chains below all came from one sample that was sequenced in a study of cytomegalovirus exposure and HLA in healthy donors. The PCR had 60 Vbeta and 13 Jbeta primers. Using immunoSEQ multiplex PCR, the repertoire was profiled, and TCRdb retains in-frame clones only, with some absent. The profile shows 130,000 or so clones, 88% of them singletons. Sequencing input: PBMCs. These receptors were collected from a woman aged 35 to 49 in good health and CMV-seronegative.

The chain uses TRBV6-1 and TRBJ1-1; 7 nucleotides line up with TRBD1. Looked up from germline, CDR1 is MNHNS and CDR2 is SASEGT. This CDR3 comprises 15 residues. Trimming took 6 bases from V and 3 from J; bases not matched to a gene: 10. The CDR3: CASSRTGLGYTEAFF. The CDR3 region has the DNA TGTGCCAGCAGCCGGACAGGCCTAGGGTACACTGAAGCTTTCTTT.

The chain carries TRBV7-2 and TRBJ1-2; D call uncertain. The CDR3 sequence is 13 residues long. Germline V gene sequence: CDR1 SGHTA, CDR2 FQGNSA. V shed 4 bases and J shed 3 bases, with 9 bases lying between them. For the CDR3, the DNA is TGTGCCAGCAGCTCGGGAACTCACTATGGCTACACCTTC. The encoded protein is CASSSGTHYGYTF.

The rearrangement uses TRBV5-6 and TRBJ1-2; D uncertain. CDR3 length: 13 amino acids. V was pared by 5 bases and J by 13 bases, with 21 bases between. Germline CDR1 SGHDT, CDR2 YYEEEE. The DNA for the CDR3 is TGTGCCAGCAGTCATACCGCCCCGGCAGGTCCCACCTTC. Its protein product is CASSHTAPAGPTF. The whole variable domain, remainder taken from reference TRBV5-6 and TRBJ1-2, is DAGVTQSPTHLIKTRGQQVTLRCSPKSGHDTVSWYQQALGQGPQFIFQYYEEEERQRGNFPDRFSGHQFPNYSSELNVNALLLGDSALYLCASSHTAPAGPTFGSGTRLTVV.

The CDR3 is CASARQGAIGEQFF. In DNA form, the CDR3 reads TGCGCCAGCGCTCGACAGGGGGCTATAGGGGAGCAGTTCTTC. The chain couples TRBV5-1 to TRBJ2-1, with TRBD1 identical over 10 bases. The CDR3 contains 14 residues. CDR1 SGHRS and CDR2 YFSETQ come from the germline V gene. Losses at the gene ends were 7 bases for V and 10 bases for J; bases not matched to a gene: 11.

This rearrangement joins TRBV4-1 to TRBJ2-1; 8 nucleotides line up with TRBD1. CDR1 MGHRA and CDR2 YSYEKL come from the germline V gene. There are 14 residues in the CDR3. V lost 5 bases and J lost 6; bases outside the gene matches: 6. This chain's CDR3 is CASSNRDRSNEQFF. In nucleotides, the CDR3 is TGCGCCAGCAGCAACCGGGACAGGAGCAATGAGCAGTTCTTC.

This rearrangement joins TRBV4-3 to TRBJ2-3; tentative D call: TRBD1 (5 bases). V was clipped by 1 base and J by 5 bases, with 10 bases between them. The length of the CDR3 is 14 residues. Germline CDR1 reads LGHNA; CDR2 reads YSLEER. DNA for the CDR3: TGCGCCAGCAGCCAAGTAGACAGCCTAGATACGCAGTATTTT. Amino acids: CASSQVDSLDTQYF.

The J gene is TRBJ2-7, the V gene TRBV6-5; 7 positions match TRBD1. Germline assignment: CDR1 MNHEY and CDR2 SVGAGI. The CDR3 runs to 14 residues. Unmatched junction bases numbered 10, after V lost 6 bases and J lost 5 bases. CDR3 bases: TGTGCCAGCAGCCTGACAGGGTATCATGACGAGCAGTACTTC. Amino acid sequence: CASSLTGYHDEQYF.

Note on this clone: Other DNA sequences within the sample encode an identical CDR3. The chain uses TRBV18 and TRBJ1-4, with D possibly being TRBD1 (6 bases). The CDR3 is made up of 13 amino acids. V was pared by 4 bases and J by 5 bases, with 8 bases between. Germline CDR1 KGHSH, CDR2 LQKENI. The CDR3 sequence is CASSRDTNEKLFF. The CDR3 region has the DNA TGTGCCAGCTCACGGGACACAAATGAAAAACTGTTTTTT.

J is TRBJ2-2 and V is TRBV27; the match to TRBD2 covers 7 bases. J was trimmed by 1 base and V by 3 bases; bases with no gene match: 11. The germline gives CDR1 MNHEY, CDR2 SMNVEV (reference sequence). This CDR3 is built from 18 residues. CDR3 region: CASSFSFRDYLNTGELFF. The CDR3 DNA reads TGTGCCAGCAGTTTCTCCTTCCGGGACTACCTGAACACCGGGGAGCTGTTTTTT.

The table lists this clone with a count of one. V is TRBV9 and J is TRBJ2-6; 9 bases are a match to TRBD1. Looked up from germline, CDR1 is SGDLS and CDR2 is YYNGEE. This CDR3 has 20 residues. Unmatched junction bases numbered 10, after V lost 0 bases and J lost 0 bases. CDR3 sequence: CASSVDRNGTGFSGANVLTF. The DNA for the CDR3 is TGTGCCAGCAGCGTAGACAGGAACGGGACAGGGTTCTCTGGGGCCAACGTCCTGACTTTC.

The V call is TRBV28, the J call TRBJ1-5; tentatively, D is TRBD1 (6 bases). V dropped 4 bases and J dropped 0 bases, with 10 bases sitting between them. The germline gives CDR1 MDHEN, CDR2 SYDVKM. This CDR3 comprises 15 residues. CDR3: CASSSGQISNQPQHF. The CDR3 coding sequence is TGTGCCAGCAGTTCCGGACAGATTAGCAATCAGCCCCAGCATTTT.

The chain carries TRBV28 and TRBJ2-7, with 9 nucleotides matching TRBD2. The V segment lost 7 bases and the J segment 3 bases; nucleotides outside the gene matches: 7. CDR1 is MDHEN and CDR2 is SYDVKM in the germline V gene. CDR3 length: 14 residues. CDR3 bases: TGTGCCAGCACCACCGCGGGGGGGATCTACGAGCAGTACTTC. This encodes CASTTAGGIYEQYF. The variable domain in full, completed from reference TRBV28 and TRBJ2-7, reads DVKVTQSSRYLVKRTGEKVFLECVQDMDHENMFWYRQDPGLGLRLIYFSYDVKMKEKGDIPEGYSVSREKKERFSLILESASTNQTSMYLCASTTAGGIYEQYFGPGTRLTVT.